Below, 12 T cell receptor beta chains from the same sample are listed, as sequenced in a study of blood T cells in healthy people across ages (dated by TCRdb to the mid-2010s). The method behind the library was 5' RACE. The reads were generated on an Illumina HiSeq 2500. A second PCR of about 7 to 12 cycles was performed with a sample-barcoded 5' primer and a J-beta primer mix. TCRdb cleaned the public reads at Q25 with fastp, built clones with MiXCR and kept in-frame beta chains. Rows with one shared CDR3 protein collapse into an entry with the most common genes and DNA. Across this sample there are about 1.1 million distinct CDR3 sequences, with roughly two fifths seen only once. The ten largest clones take up under 15% of the sample. The source material was blood. The receptors here all came from a man between 18 and 29 years old in good health.

This chain joins TRBV7-9 and TRBJ2-1; no definite D call. The CDR3 is made up of 15 amino acids. V gave up 5 bases and J gave up 1 base, with 12 bases separating them. Germline V gene data show CDR1 as SEHNR and CDR2 as FQNEAQ (reference sequence). CDR3 loop: CASSRSTLSYNEQFF. CDR3 coding DNA: TGTGCCAGCAGCCGAAGCACCCTTTCCTACAATGAGCAGTTCTTC.

The V call is TRBV7-4, the J call TRBJ1-4; the match to TRBD1 covers 9 bases. Germline V lookup: CDR1 SGHVT, CDR2 SQSDAQ. CDR3 size: 18 residues. The J segment lost 0 bases and the V segment lost 6 bases, leaving 11 bases of the junction unmatched. The CDR3 sequence: CASSSRDREMATNEKLFF. The CDR3 region has the DNA TGTGCCAGCAGTTCCCGGGACAGGGAAATGGCAACTAATGAAAAACTGTTTTTT. Variable domain in full (rest from reference TRBV7-4 and TRBJ1-4): GAGVSQSPRYKVAKRGRDVALRCDSISGHVTLYWYRQTLGQGSEVLTYSQSDAQRDKSGRPSGRFSAERPERSVSTLKIQRTEQGDSAVYLCASSSRDREMATNEKLFFGSGTQLSVL.

The V gene is TRBV9, the J gene TRBJ1-2; 7 positions agree with TRBD1. The CDR3 loop spans 14 amino acids. Germline CDR1 SGDLS, CDR2 YYNGEE. The trim removed 3 bases at V and 8 bases at J, leaving 10 bases unmatched. The CDR3 region is CASSAYRGEKGYTF. The CDR3 coding sequence is TGTGCCAGCAGCGCCTACAGGGGTGAGAAGGGCTACACCTTC.

This clonotype turned up a few times. The V and J genes are TRBV6-6 and TRBJ1-2; no clear D gene. Germline values: CDR1 MNHNY, CDR2 SVGAGI (reference sequence). The germline V and J ends were trimmed by 0 bases and 4 bases, with 12 bases remaining between them. CDR3 length: 15 residues. The CDR3 coding sequence is TGTGCCAGCAGTTACTCGGAGGGAGGTAGCTATGGCTACACCTTC. It translates to CASSYSEGGSYGYTF.

This chain links TRBV7-9 with TRBJ1-2; 7 bases match TRBD1. The CDR3 consists of 14 residues. V was pared by 5 bases and J by 3 bases, with 6 bases of the junction left unmatched. Germline V gives CDR1 SEHNR, CDR2 FQNEAQ (reference sequence). The CDR3 loop is CASSAGTEDYGYTF. CDR3 nucleotide sequence: TGTGCCAGCAGCGCGGGGACAGAAGACTATGGCTACACCTTC.

This clonotype was seen more than once but under ten times. The chain joins TRBV20-1 to TRBJ2-7, with 9 nucleotides matching TRBD1. The CDR3 runs to 12 residues. With 6 bases clipped from V and 7 bases from J, the junction kept 7 bases outside the gene matches. The V gene's germline CDR1 is DFQATT and CDR2 SNEGSKA (reference sequence). The CDR3 region has the DNA TGCAGTGCCAACAGGGGGCCTGATGAGCAGTACTTC. It yields the protein CSANRGPDEQYF.

This clonotype turned up a few times. V and J are TRBV5-1 and TRBJ2-3; 8 bases map to TRBD1. With V trimmed by 0 bases and J by 5 bases, 14 bases remained unmatched. Germline values: CDR1 SGHRS, CDR2 YFSETQ. The CDR3 is 18 amino acids. The CDR3 spells CASSLGMSGQDPKDTQYF. The CDR3 region has the DNA TGCGCCAGCAGCTTGGGAATGTCGGGACAGGACCCGAAAGATACGCAGTATTTT.

The chain couples TRBV12-3 or TRBV12-4 to TRBJ1-1; 7 positions match TRBD1. V dropped 8 bases and J dropped 3; count of bases not matched to a gene: 12. This CDR3 spans 15 amino acids. CDR3 DNA sequence: TGTGCCAGCGGCCGGGACAGTCCTTATTACACTGAAGCTTTCTTT. It encodes CASGRDSPYYTEAFF.

V is TRBV4-3 and J is TRBJ1-1; D possibly corresponds to TRBD1 (5 bases). The germline gives CDR1 LGHNA, CDR2 YSLEER. The CDR3 is made up of 14 amino acids. The V end lost 0 bases, the J end lost 4 bases, and 9 bases lay between the germline ends. The DNA of the CDR3 is TGCGCCAGCAGCCAAGATCAGGGACCCACTGAAGCTTTCTTT. Its protein is CASSQDQGPTEAFF.

The chain employs TRBV9 and TRBJ1-1; 9 positions agree with TRBD1. The CDR3 runs to 16 residues. J lost 0 bases, V lost 3 bases, and 6 bases had no gene match. The germline gives CDR1 SGDLS, CDR2 YYNGEE. CDR3 sequence reads: CASSDFGTGLNTEAFF. The CDR3 DNA follows: TGTGCCAGCAGCGACTTCGGGACAGGGTTGAACACTGAAGCTTTCTTT.

This clonotype was detected a few times. The rearrangement uses TRBV7-3 and TRBJ2-1; tentatively, D is TRBD1 (5 bases). The CDR3 runs to 14 residues. Germline assignment: CDR1 SGHTA and CDR2 FQGTGA. Trimming removed 1 base at V and 7 bases at J, with 11 bases between. The CDR3 coding sequence is TGTGCCAGCAGCTTAAGTGGCAGGGTAAATGAGCAGTTCTTC. Translation: CASSLSGRVNEQFF.

The chain is built from TRBV7-2 and TRBJ1-2; D remains unclear. The CDR3 spans 14 residues. Trimming shortened V by 5 bases and J by 7 bases, and 17 bases separated the two germline ends. In germline, CDR1 is SGHTA, CDR2 FQGNSA. The CDR3: CASSRPTQDAGYTF. The CDR3 nucleotides are TGTGCCAGCAGCCGCCCCACCCAGGACGCTGGCTACACCTTC. Filled out from reference TRBV7-2 and TRBJ1-2, the complete variable domain reads GAGVSQSPSNKVTEKGKDVELRCDPISGHTALYWYRQSLGQGLEFLIYFQGNSAPDKSGLPSDRFSAERTGGSVSTLTIQRTQQEDSAVYLCASSRPTQDAGYTFGSGTRLTVV.